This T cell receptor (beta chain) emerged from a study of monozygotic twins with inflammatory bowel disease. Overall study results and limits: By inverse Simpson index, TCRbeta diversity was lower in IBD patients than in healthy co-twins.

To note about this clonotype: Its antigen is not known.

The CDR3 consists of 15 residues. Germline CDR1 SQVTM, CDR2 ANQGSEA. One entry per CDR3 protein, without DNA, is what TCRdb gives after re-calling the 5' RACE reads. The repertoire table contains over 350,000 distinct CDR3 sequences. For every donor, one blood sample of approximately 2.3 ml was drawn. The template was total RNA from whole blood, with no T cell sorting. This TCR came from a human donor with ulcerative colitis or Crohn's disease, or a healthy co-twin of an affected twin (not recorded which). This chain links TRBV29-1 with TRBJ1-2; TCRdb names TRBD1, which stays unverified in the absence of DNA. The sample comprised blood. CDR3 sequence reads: CSVEEGPGTGAGYTF.